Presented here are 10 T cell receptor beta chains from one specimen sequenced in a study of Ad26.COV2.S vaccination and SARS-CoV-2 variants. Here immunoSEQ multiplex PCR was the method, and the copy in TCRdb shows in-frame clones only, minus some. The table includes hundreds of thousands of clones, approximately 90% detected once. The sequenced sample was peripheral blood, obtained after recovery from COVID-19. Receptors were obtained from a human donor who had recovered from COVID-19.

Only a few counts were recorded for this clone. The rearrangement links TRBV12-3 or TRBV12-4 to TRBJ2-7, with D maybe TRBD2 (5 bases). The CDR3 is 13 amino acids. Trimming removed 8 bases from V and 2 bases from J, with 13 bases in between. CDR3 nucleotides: TGTGCCAGCTCCCGGGGAGCCACCTACGAGCAGTACTTC. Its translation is CASSRGATYEQYF.

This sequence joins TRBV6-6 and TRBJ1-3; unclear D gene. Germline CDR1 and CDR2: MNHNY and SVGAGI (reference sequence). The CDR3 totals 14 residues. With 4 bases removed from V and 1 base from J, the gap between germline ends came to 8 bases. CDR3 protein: CASSLGKSGNTIYF. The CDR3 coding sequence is TGTGCCAGCAGTTTAGGGAAGTCTGGAAACACCATATATTTT.

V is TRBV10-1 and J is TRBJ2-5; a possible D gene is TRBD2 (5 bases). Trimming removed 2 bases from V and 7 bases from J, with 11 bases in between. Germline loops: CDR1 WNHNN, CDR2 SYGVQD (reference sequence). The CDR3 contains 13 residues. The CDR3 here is CASSETRRGTQYF. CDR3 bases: TGCGCCAGCAGTGAGACTAGACGGGGGACCCAGTACTTC.

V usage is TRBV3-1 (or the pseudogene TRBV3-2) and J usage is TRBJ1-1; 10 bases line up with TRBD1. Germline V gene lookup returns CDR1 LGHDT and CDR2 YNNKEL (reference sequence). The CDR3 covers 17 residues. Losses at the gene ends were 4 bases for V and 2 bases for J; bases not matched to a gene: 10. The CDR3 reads CASSLSGTGALNTEAFF. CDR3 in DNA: TGTGCCAGCAGCCTGTCGGGGACAGGGGCCTTAAACACTGAAGCTTTCTTT.

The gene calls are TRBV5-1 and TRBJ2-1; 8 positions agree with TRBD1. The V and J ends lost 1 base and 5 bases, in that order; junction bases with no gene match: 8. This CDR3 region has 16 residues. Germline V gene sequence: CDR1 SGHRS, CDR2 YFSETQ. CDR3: CASSLSRGRSDNEQFF. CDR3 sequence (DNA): TGCGCCAGCAGCTTGAGCAGGGGGCGAAGCGACAATGAGCAGTTCTTC.

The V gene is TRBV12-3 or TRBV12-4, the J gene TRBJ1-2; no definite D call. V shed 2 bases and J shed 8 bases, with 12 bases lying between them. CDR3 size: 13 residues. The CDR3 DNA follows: TGTGCCAGCAGTTTAAGTGCTACCGGGGGCTACACCTTC. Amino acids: CASSLSATGGYTF.

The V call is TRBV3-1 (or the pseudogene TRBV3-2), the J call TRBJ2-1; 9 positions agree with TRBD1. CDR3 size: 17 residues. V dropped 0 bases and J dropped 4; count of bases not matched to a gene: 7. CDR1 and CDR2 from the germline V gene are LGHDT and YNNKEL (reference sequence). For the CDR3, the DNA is TGTGCCAGCAGCCAAGAAGATACAGGGGGCCTATACAATGAGCAGTTCTTC. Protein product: CASSQEDTGGLYNEQFF.

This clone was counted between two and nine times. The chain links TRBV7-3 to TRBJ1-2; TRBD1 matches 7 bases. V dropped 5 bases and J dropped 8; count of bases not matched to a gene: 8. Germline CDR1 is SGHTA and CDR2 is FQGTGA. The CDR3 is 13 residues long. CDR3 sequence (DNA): TGTGCCAGCAGCCAAAGACAGGGTGGCGGCTACACCTTC. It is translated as CASSQRQGGGYTF.

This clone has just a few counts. Here the CDR3 reads CSVGDGNTIYF. The DNA of the CDR3 is TGCAGCGTTGGGGATGGAAACACCATATATTTT. The J gene is TRBJ1-3, the V gene TRBV29-1; D unresolved. The CDR3 is 11 amino acids. V gave up 4 bases and J gave up 3 bases, with 4 bases separating them. Germline CDR1 and CDR2: SQVTM and ANQGSEA.

In DNA form, the CDR3 reads TGTGCCAGCAGACGACCAGAGTCCGAAGCTTTCTTT. Translation: CASRRPESEAFF. The chain carries TRBV12-3 or TRBV12-4 and TRBJ1-1; D unclear. The ends were cut back, 6 bases at V and 8 bases at J, with 13 bases in the middle. This CDR3 has 12 amino acids.